Reported below is one T cell receptor beta chain. Its antigen is unknown. This sample was included in a study of response to subunit inactivated influenza vaccine. General observations from the study: Authors proposed each seasonal influenza vaccination draws in few new T cells.

The CDR3 spans 13 residues. Trimming cost V 3 bases and J 9 bases; bases outside gene matches: 8. TCRdb passed the RT-PCR reads through MiXCR, listing each CDR3 protein once. This sample has approximately 500,000 distinct CDR3 sequences; about 15% occur once, and the top ten carry 11%. The sequenced sample was PBMCs from blood, obtained roughly 12 days after vaccination. The sequence was collected from a man aged 50 or older who received an inactivated influenza vaccine. The V gene is TRBV12-3 or TRBV12-4, the J gene TRBJ2-7; the match to TRBD2 covers 7 bases. CDR3 sequence (DNA): TGTGCCAGCAGTTTGTATGGGACTACGAGGCAGTACTTC. Its protein is CASSLYGTTRQYF.